Shown below are 8 T cell receptor beta chains from a single sample sequenced in a study of shared clonotypes between healthy human individuals. Clones were sequenced by immunoSEQ multiplex PCR, and TCRdb holds only the in-frame ones, with some missing. Seen here are hundreds of thousands of clones, around 73% observed once, and the top ten hold 1.5% to 2%. The sequencing input was memory CD4+ T cells sorted from blood. Subset described: CD45RA-negative fraction. These receptors were collected from a woman between 25 and 40 years old in good health.

This clone was counted many times. Other DNA sequences in the sample encode the same CDR3. CDR3 in amino acids: CASSENRDTEAFF. The CDR3 region has the DNA TGCGCCAGCAGTGAGAACCGGGACACTGAAGCTTTCTTT. The chain links TRBV10-1 to TRBJ1-1; no firm D call. The CDR3 has 13 residues. The V end lost 2 bases, the J end lost 3 bases, and 7 bases lay between the germline ends. Germline V gene sequence: CDR1 WNHNN, CDR2 SYGVQD (reference sequence).

This clone was seen just once. This chain uses TRBV7-2 with TRBJ2-7; D is uncertain. This CDR3 contains 12 residues. Trimming cost V 2 bases and J 6 bases, with 8 bases left between them. Germline V gives CDR1 SGHTA, CDR2 FQGNSA. This CDR3 is CASSLHLSEQYF. For the CDR3, the DNA is TGTGCCAGCAGCTTACATCTGTCCGAGCAGTACTTC. Drawing the rest from reference TRBV7-2 and TRBJ2-7, the complete variable domain is GAGVSQSPSNKVTEKGKDVELRCDPISGHTALYWYRQSLGQGLEFLIYFQGNSAPDKSGLPSDRFSAERTGGSVSTLTIQRTQQEDSAVYLCASSLHLSEQYFGPGTRLTVT.

This chain links TRBV2 with TRBJ1-1, with 7 positions matching TRBD1. Losses at the gene ends were 5 bases for V and 4 bases for J; bases not matched to a gene: 4. Looked up from germline, CDR1 is SNHLY and CDR2 is FYNNEI. The CDR3 covers 13 residues. The CDR3 protein is CASSPRGSTEAFF. CDR3 coding DNA: TGTGCCAGCAGTCCCAGGGGGAGCACTGAAGCTTTCTTT.

The chain employs TRBV30 and TRBJ1-4, with TRBD1 matching 11 bases. The V gene end was trimmed by 0 bases and the J gene end by 8 bases; junction bases not matched to a gene: 8. The CDR3 has 16 amino acids. Germline V gene sequence: CDR1 GTSNPN, CDR2 SVGIG (reference sequence). The CDR3 loop is CAWSVGQGGYWEKLFF. The CDR3, as DNA: TGTGCCTGGAGTGTGGGACAGGGGGGGTATTGGGAAAAACTGTTTTTT.

The genes are TRBV6-5 and TRBJ2-7; D is possibly TRBD2 (6 bases). Germline V gene lookup returns CDR1 MNHEY and CDR2 SVGAGI. V shed 2 bases and J shed 5 bases, with 13 bases lying between them. CDR3 size: 14 residues. The CDR3 region has the DNA TGTGCCAGCAGTTACGTGGCGGGAACCCACGAGCAGTACTTC. It is translated as CASSYVAGTHEQYF.

This clone came up a few times. The chain carries TRBV19 and TRBJ2-1; D ambiguous. V lost 3 bases, J lost 5 bases, and 11 bases lay in between. This CDR3 has 14 residues. CDR1 is LNHDA, CDR2 SQIVND, per germline (reference sequence). CDR3 sequence reads: CASSMMAADNEQFF. The CDR3 DNA follows: TGTGCCAGTAGTATGATGGCGGCAGACAATGAGCAGTTCTTC.

Within the sample, this clone is medium-sized. The chain carries TRBV6-1 and TRBJ1-1, with D possibly TRBD1 on 5 matching bases. Per germline, CDR1 MNHNS and CDR2 SASEGT. Trimming took 4 bases from V and 6 from J, leaving 18 bases between them. There are 15 residues in the CDR3. The DNA for the CDR3 is TGTGCCAGCAGTGGTGACAGTGCCCTCGGCGCTGAAGCTTTCTTT. It translates to CASSGDSALGAEAFF.

This sequence joins TRBV2 and TRBJ2-5, with no clear D. Trimming left V 4 bases short and J 11 bases short, with 2 bases between. The CDR3 loop spans 8 amino acids. Germline V CDR1 and CDR2: SNHLY, FYNNEI. CDR3 sequence reads: CASSVQYF. CDR3 bases: TGTGCCAGCAGTGTGCAGTACTTC.